The 28 T cell receptor beta chains presented below share a single source sample, sequenced in a study of blood T cell repertoires in COVID-19. TCRdb's copy holds only in-frame clones and misses some; the assay was immunoSEQ multiplex PCR. There are approximately 78,000 clones in the sample; just over 90% occur only once, and 2.5% to 3% lies in the top ten. The sequenced sample was peripheral blood. The receptors shown here come from a man aged 50 or older with COVID-19, enrolled during active disease.

CDR3 loop: CASSPSGGPYNEQFF. The CDR3, as DNA: TGTGCCAGCAGTCCGAGCGGGGGACCCTACAATGAGCAGTTCTTC. The chain links TRBV2 to TRBJ2-1, with TRBD2 matching over 8 bases. The germline CDR1 and CDR2 sequences are SNHLY and FYNNEI. The CDR3 length is 15 residues. V lost 5 bases, J lost 2 bases, and 5 bases stayed unmatched.

V usage is TRBV6-5 and J usage is TRBJ2-7, with 8 bases identical to TRBD1. The germline gives CDR1 MNHEY, CDR2 SVGAGI. The ends lost 11 bases at V and 7 bases at J; junction bases unmatched: 10. This CDR3 has 12 residues. CDR3 nucleotide sequence: TGTGCCGGAGGACAGGGTGAGGGGGAGCAGTACTTC. It specifies CAGGQGEGEQYF.

The chain has TRBV28 and TRBJ2-1; weak D call: TRBD1 (6 bases). This CDR3 comprises 12 residues. V shed 5 bases and J shed 8 bases, with 10 bases lying between them. The germline CDR1 and CDR2 sequences are MDHEN and SYDVKM. CDR3 region: CASSAYRDEQFF. CDR3 bases: TGTGCCAGCAGTGCGTACAGGGATGAGCAGTTCTTC. The complete variable domain, with remaining parts taken from reference TRBV28 and TRBJ2-1, reads DVKVTQSSRYLVKRTGEKVFLECVQDMDHENMFWYRQDPGLGLRLIYFSYDVKMKEKGDIPEGYSVSREKKERFSLILESASTNQTSMYLCASSAYRDEQFFGPGTRLTVL.

The chain carries TRBV2 and TRBJ2-7, with 7 bases that match TRBD1. Germline V gives CDR1 SNHLY, CDR2 FYNNEI. The CDR3 is 14 residues long. V shed 5 bases and J 6 bases; nucleotides not matched to a gene: 10. The CDR3: CASSLRDSGGEQYF. The DNA for the CDR3 is TGTGCCAGCAGTTTACGGGACAGCGGTGGCGAGCAGTACTTC.

The rearrangement joins TRBV5-3 to TRBJ2-4; 8 nucleotides match TRBD1. TRBV5-3 is an ORF; its function is uncertain. V lost 1 base and J lost 8; bases outside the gene matches: 8. This CDR3 spans 15 amino acids. The CDR3 nucleotides are TGTGCCAGAAGCTTGCAGCCCCTACAGGGGGACATTCAGTACTTC. Translating it yields CARSLQPLQGDIQYF.

V and J are TRBV19 and TRBJ2-2; no firm D call. Germline V gene sequence: CDR1 LNHDA, CDR2 SQIVND (reference sequence). The CDR3 covers 13 residues. V was trimmed by 2 bases and J by 2 bases, leaving 3 bases between them. The CDR3 DNA reads as TGTGCCAGTAGTATAACAAACACCGGGGAGCTGTTTTTT. Its protein is CASSITNTGELFF.

The sample holds one count of this clone. The rearrangement uses TRBV7-2 and TRBJ2-4; 8 nucleotides agree with TRBD2. V shed 6 bases, J shed 0 bases, and the junction held 16 bases outside the gene matches. The CDR3 contains 19 residues. From germline, CDR1 is SGHTA and CDR2 FQGNSA. CDR3 DNA sequence: TGTGCCAGCAGTAATGGGTATAAGCGGGAGAGCAGAGCCAAAAACATTCAGTACTTC. Its translation is CASSNGYKRESRAKNIQYF.

The V gene is TRBV6-6, the J gene TRBJ1-4; 9 bases match TRBD1. CDR1 and CDR2 (germline): MNHNY, SVGAGI (reference sequence). CDR3 length: 14 residues. V dropped 7 bases and J dropped 5; count of bases not matched to a gene: 5. The CDR3 is CASTPGQGNEKLFF. The CDR3 nucleotides read TGTGCCAGCACCCCGGGACAGGGAAATGAAAAACTGTTTTTT.

V gene TRBV3-1 (or the pseudogene TRBV3-2) combines with J gene TRBJ2-5, with D uncertain. This CDR3 has 13 amino acids. CDR1 and CDR2 (germline): LGHDT, YNNKEL (reference sequence). Trimming cost V 4 bases and J 2 bases, with 8 bases left between them. The CDR3 loop is CASSRRRQETQYF. The CDR3 DNA sequence: TGTGCCAGCAGCCGGCGGAGACAAGAGACCCAGTACTTC.

The rearrangement joins TRBV20-1 to TRBJ2-1; 11 bases line up with TRBD1. The trim removed 3 bases at V and 7 bases at J, leaving 2 bases unmatched. CDR1 and CDR2 (germline): DFQATT, SNEGSKA (reference sequence). The CDR3 length is 13 residues. Here the CDR3 reads CSASGTGGNEQFF. The CDR3 DNA reads TGCAGTGCTAGTGGGACAGGGGGGAATGAGCAGTTCTTC.

The V gene is TRBV14, the J gene TRBJ2-2, with TRBD2 matching over 11 bases. V was pared by 4 bases and J by 6 bases, with 4 bases of the junction left unmatched. Germline loops: CDR1 SGHDN, CDR2 FVKESK. This CDR3 has 15 amino acids. The CDR3 sequence: CASSLSGRAAGELFF. Here the CDR3 DNA reads TGTGCCAGCAGCCTTAGCGGGAGGGCGGCCGGGGAGCTGTTTTTT.

The chain couples TRBV6-6 to TRBJ2-7, with D maybe TRBD1 (6 bases). The germline V gene has CDR1 MNHNY and CDR2 SVGAGI (reference sequence). Trimming cost V 0 bases and J 2 bases, with 8 bases left between them. The CDR3 totals 14 residues. CDR3 sequence (DNA): TGTGCCAGCAGTTACTCCAGGGGCACCTACGAGCAGTACTTC. Its protein product is CASSYSRGTYEQYF.

The chain recombines TRBV2 with TRBJ2-5; 9 bases agree with TRBD2. This CDR3 has 13 amino acids. Germline lookup yields CDR1 SNHLY and CDR2 FYNNEI. V shed 6 bases, J shed 5 bases, and the junction held 4 bases outside the gene matches. The CDR3 loop reads CASRSSGGETQYF. The CDR3 nucleotides are TGTGCCAGCAGATCGAGCGGGGGGGAGACCCAGTACTTC.

The chain carries TRBV15 and TRBJ1-1, with D unresolved. V shed 0 bases and J shed 6 bases, with 11 bases lying between them. The CDR3 length is 14 residues. Germline CDR1 LNHNV, CDR2 YYDKDF (reference sequence). In DNA form, the CDR3 reads TGTGCCACCAGCAGAGATCAGGTGGTGTCTGAAGCTTTCTTT. Translation gives CATSRDQVVSEAFF.

The chain has TRBV29-1 and TRBJ2-7; TRBD2 aligns across 7 bases. J lost 0 bases, V lost 8 bases, and 7 bases had no gene match. From germline, CDR1 is SQVTM and CDR2 ANQGSEA. This CDR3 region has 13 residues. CDR3 sequence (DNA): TGCAGCACCATAAGCGGGAACTCCTACGAGCAGTACTTC. This encodes CSTISGNSYEQYF.

This rearrangement joins TRBV18 to TRBJ1-2; D uncertain. Germline CDR1 is KGHSH and CDR2 is LQKENI. This CDR3 region has 14 residues. Deletions cut 1 base from V and 5 bases from J, with 11 bases between. DNA of the CDR3: TGTGCCAGCTCACCACAGGCCTCGGGGTATGGCTACACCTTC. Protein sequence: CASSPQASGYGYTF.

The chain couples TRBV21-1 to TRBJ2-1; TRBD1 is taken as the D call from the table, unchecked against the DNA. TRBV21-1 is a recognized pseudogene. This CDR3 region has 16 residues. This CDR3 is CASSRSRDRGPNEQFF. The CDR3 DNA follows: TGTGCCAGCAGCCGGTCCCGGGACAGGGGGCCCAATGAGCAGTTCTTC.

The J gene is TRBJ2-3, the V gene TRBV30; D gene uncertain. With 0 bases removed from V and 0 bases from J, the gap between germline ends came to 10 bases. The CDR3 runs 15 residues. Per the germline V gene, CDR1 is GTSNPN and CDR2 is SVGIG (reference sequence). This CDR3 is CAWSVLAASTDTQYF. DNA for the CDR3: TGTGCCTGGAGTGTACTCGCGGCTAGCACAGATACGCAGTATTTT.

The chain uses TRBV7-2 and TRBJ2-7; 7 positions match TRBD1. After removal of 4 bases from V and 3 bases from J, the junction contained 6 bases not matched to a gene. The CDR3 consists of 14 residues. CDR1 and CDR2 (germline): SGHTA, FQGNSA. This CDR3 is CASSSQGPSYEQYF. CDR3 coding DNA: TGTGCCAGCAGCTCACAGGGGCCGAGCTACGAGCAGTACTTC.

The V and J genes are TRBV4-1 and TRBJ2-4; 15 positions match TRBD2. V lost 5 bases to trimming and J lost 4 bases; unmatched junction nucleotides: 9. Germline CDR1 reads MGHRA; CDR2 reads YSYEKL. The CDR3 contains 18 residues. CDR3 nucleotides: TGCGCCAGCAGCACGGGACTAGCGGGAGGCGAATATAAAAACATTCAGTACTTC. This encodes CASSTGLAGGEYKNIQYF.

V gene TRBV9 combines with J gene TRBJ2-2; the match to TRBD2 covers 8 bases. Germline V gene data show CDR1 as SGDLS and CDR2 as YYNGEE. V was pared by 0 bases and J by 6 bases, with 4 bases of the junction left unmatched. This CDR3 comprises 15 residues. The CDR3 sequence is CASSVGPGGPGELFF. The CDR3 region has the DNA TGTGCCAGCAGCGTAGGTCCGGGAGGGCCCGGGGAGCTGTTTTTT.

This clone was counted once. This chain uses TRBV19 with TRBJ2-3, with D perhaps matching TRBD1 (6 bases). Germline values: CDR1 LNHDA, CDR2 SQIVND (reference sequence). The V end was cut by 0 bases, the J end by 2 bases, with 21 bases between. This CDR3 spans 19 amino acids. The CDR3 coding sequence is TGTGCCAGTAGTATAGATATAGTAAGGGGGACCCATTCCACAGATACGCAGTATTTT. It is translated as CASSIDIVRGTHSTDTQYF.

V and J are TRBV30 and TRBJ1-2; tentative D call: TRBD1 (5 bases). This CDR3 is built from 13 residues. Germline CDR1 reads GTSNPN; CDR2 reads SVGIG (reference sequence). Trimming removed 3 bases from V and 5 bases from J, with 13 bases in between. The CDR3 loop reads CAWRGEPLYGYTF. DNA of the CDR3: TGTGCCTGGAGAGGGGAACCCCTTTATGGCTACACCTTC.

The genes are TRBV7-3 and TRBJ2-3, with 7 positions matching TRBD2. Germline loops: CDR1 SGHTA, CDR2 FQGTGA. The CDR3 spans 14 residues. V was pared by 4 bases and J by 0 bases, with 1 base of the junction left unmatched. The CDR3 loop is CASSSAGSTDTQYF. The CDR3 nucleotides read TGTGCCAGCAGCTCAGCGGGGAGCACAGATACGCAGTATTTT.

This chain connects TRBV6-5 to TRBJ1-1; 7 nucleotides line up with TRBD1. The CDR3 has 12 amino acids. Trimming removed 6 bases from V and 4 bases from J; junction bases left unmatched: 2. Germline CDR1 reads MNHEY; CDR2 reads SVGAGI. CDR3 sequence reads: CASRAGGTEAFF. The CDR3 DNA follows: TGTGCCAGCAGAGCAGGGGGCACTGAAGCTTTCTTT.

This clone was found once. This sequence joins TRBV29-1 and TRBJ2-3, with D possibly matching TRBD2 (6 bases). Germline CDR1 and CDR2: SQVTM and ANQGSEA. V lost 6 bases and J lost 0, with 16 bases in between. This CDR3 has 15 residues. The CDR3 is CSVQGGRISTDTQYF. CDR3 sequence (DNA): TGCAGCGTACAAGGAGGGCGGATTAGCACAGATACGCAGTATTTT.

This chain uses TRBV11-2 with TRBJ1-4, with a possible D match to TRBD1 (5 bases). V lost 5 bases and J 5 bases, leaving 24 bases between the germline ends. CDR3 size: 18 residues. Germline-derived CDR1 and CDR2 are SGHAT and FQNNGV. As DNA, the CDR3 is TGTGCCAGCAGCCCACTGGCTCTTTATAGGAGGGACAATGAAAAACTGTTTTTT. This sequence encodes CASSPLALYRRDNEKLFF.

The V gene is TRBV7-9, the J gene TRBJ1-2; D gene uncertain. There are 12 residues in the CDR3. V was trimmed by 4 bases and J by 8 bases, leaving 11 bases between them. Looked up from germline, CDR1 is SEHNR and CDR2 is FQNEAQ (reference sequence). The CDR3 DNA follows: TGTGCCAGCAGCTCTAGATCGGGAGGCTACACCTTC. Translation gives CASSSRSGGYTF. Based on the CDR3 plus reference TRBV7-9 and TRBJ1-2, the full variable domain is DTGVSQNPRHKITKRGQNVTFRCDPISEHNRLYWYRQTLGQGPEFLTYFQNEAQLEKSRLLSDRFSAERPKGSFSTLEIQRTEQGDSAMYLCASSSRSGGYTFGSGTRLTVV.